The T cell receptor beta chain described here comes from a study of response to subunit inactivated influenza vaccine. Study results and limitations: Authors suggested each seasonal flu vaccination may recruit only limited numbers of new T cells.

CDR1 and CDR2 from the germline V gene are SGHRS and YFSETQ. V gave up 0 bases and J gave up 8 bases; unmatched junction bases: 6. CDR3 length: 14 amino acids. Of note for this clonotype: What it recognizes is unknown.

MiXCR, run by TCRdb on the RT-PCR reads, gives a single entry per CDR3 protein. The sample carries about 500,000 distinct CDR3 sequences, 16% recorded once. This sequence was found in a man aged 50 to 75 who received an inactivated influenza vaccine. This sample comprised CD4+ T cells sorted from PBMCs, obtained roughly 24 months after vaccination. The chain joins TRBV5-1 to TRBJ1-2, with 8 bases identical to TRBD1. The CDR3 is CASSLGQGTRGYTF. The CDR3 region has the DNA TGCGCCAGCAGCTTGGGACAGGGGACGAGGGGCTACACCTTC.